This note documents a single T cell receptor (beta chain) sequence. Antigen specificity is unknown. The data belong to a study of T cell repertoires in cytomegalovirus infection. Background on the study: Carrying CMV and the relevant HLA type showed in public TCR beta signatures. Study conclusions and caveats: Carriers of CMV plus the relevant HLA were identified by cumulative public TCR beta family frequency.

TCRdb analysed the reads with MiXCR anew, one entry per CDR3 protein. The sample lists around 740,000 distinct CDR3 sequences; 35% were seen once. Trimming took off 1 base at V and 5 bases at J, with 10 bases between the two ends. This CDR3 region has 15 residues. From germline, CDR1 is KGHDR and CDR2 SFDVKD. The chain employs TRBV24-1 and TRBJ2-2; the D gene could be TRBD1 or TRBD2 (5 bases each). The sequenced material came from PBMCs. The sequence was obtained from a human donor in good health (CMV status not recorded). Some clones in this sample may be carry-over from other donors' samples. DNA for the CDR3: TGTGCCACCAGTGATTTAAGGGACGGAACCGGGGAGCTGTTTTTT. It codes for CATSDLRDGTGELFF.